This T cell receptor (beta chain) was obtained from a study of read filtering for tumor transcriptome and immune sequencing. Study details: Revised staging placed roughly 8 patients in R-ISS I, about 16 in II, more than five in III. TCR-mapped reads were about 4.05 to 10.27 million with IR-seq versus 85 to 1273 with RNA-seq.

From around 440 ng of RNA, a library with molecular barcoded alpha/delta and beta/gamma adaptors was made. TCRdb recomputed calls from the reads with MiXCR, one row per CDR3 protein. The sample carries more than 100,000 distinct CDR3 sequences, about 13% recorded once. With 0 bases removed from V and 0 bases from J, the gap between germline ends came to 8 bases. The germline gives CDR1 LGHNA, CDR2 YSLEER. The CDR3 loop spans 15 amino acids. The source of this sequence is a donor aged 40 or over with multiple myeloma. This chain connects TRBV4-3 to TRBJ1-2; D remains unclear. The sequenced sample consisted of a population of CD138-negative cells sorted from bone marrow. CDR3 DNA sequence: TGCGCCAGCAGCCAAGATTACGAGGCTAACTATGGCTACACCTTC. This gives the protein CASSQDYEANYGYTF.